Described below is a single TCR beta chain sequence and its context. This sample stems from a study of blood T cell repertoires in COVID-19. Study-level background: Spain, Italy and the United States supplied samples that represented acute and convalescent COVID-19. T cells, B-cell-depleted T cells, or PBMCs supplied cDNA or gDNA.

Authors' processing steps: Reference gene primers were amplified, and this amplification served to estimate nucleated cell counts. The protocol was immunoSEQ multiplex PCR, while the TCRdb copy is restricted to in-frame clones and leaves out a portion. The V and J calls and the clone size are those of that table, but D and trimming were determined from the DNA. The sample lists approximately 350,000 clones, 89% occurring once. Trimming took 2 bases from V and 4 from J, leaving 11 bases between them. The CDR3 is 14 residues long. Per germline, CDR1 LGHNA and CDR2 YNFKEQ. The clonotype originates from a man aged 35 to 55 with acute or convalescent COVID-19. The material sequenced was peripheral blood. This chain links TRBV4-2 with TRBJ1-2; TRBD1 is a possible D gene (5 bases). In DNA form, the CDR3 reads TGTGCCAGCAGCCAATCAGCAGGGCTCTATGGCTACACCTTC. It translates to CASSQSAGLYGYTF.